Below are 26 T cell receptor beta chains sequenced from a single sample in a study of a mutant IDH1 vaccine in newly diagnosed glioma (dated by TCRdb to 2020 to 2022). The label giving this sample's time point can be read as: baseline, week 1 (first vaccination visit). According to the study, the label for this sample's treatment or condition signals: pre-vaccination baseline after standard-of-care therapy. The library relied on the immunoSEQ multiplex PCR assay. TCRdb stores this immuneACCESS table with in-frame sequences only. Part of the clones is absent; in the studies checked, under half of the shortfall reflects unresolved V genes, and no reason is known for the rest. The table for this sample lists about 24,000 clones; approximately 89% of them were counted only once. 9.2% of the sample is in the top ten clones. The sample here was PBMCs, taken from a glioma patient treated with radiotherapy, temozolomide or both. The receptors stem from a man in his thirties or forties with glioma.

This clone was seen only once. The chain employs TRBV7-2 and TRBJ2-3; D might be TRBD1 (5 bases). V gave up 7 bases and J gave up 3 bases, with 20 bases separating them. CDR1 and CDR2 (germline): SGHTA, FQGNSA. This CDR3 has 16 amino acids. The CDR3 region has the DNA TGTGCCAGCAACGGAAGAAGGGGATTAGAGACAGATACGCAGTATTTT. Its translation: CASNGRRGLETDTQYF.

The chain links TRBV6-1 to TRBJ1-5; TRBD1 aligns across 7 bases. Germline lookup yields CDR1 MNHNS and CDR2 SASEGT. This CDR3 has 14 amino acids. J was trimmed by 0 bases and V by 6 bases; bases with no gene match: 2. CDR3 nucleotide sequence: TGTGCCAGCAGGCAGGGGGGTAGCAATCAGCCCCAGCATTTT. The encoded protein is CASRQGGSNQPQHF.

The rearrangement joins TRBV30 to TRBJ1-5; a weak D match, TRBD1 (5 bases). The CDR3 length is 13 residues. The germline V gene encodes CDR1 GTSNPN and CDR2 SVGIG (reference sequence). V lost 4 bases and J lost 0, with 7 bases in between. The CDR3 nucleotides are TGTGCCTGGAAACAGGATAGCAATCAGCCCCAGCATTTT. Translated, it gives CAWKQDSNQPQHF.

J is TRBJ2-2 and V is TRBV27, with D unclear. CDR1 is MNHEY, CDR2 SMNVEV, per germline (reference sequence). This CDR3 region has 18 residues. The ends were cut back, 5 bases at V and 0 bases at J, with 19 bases in the middle. CDR3 DNA: TGTGCCAGCAGTACCCTAGACCCTTTGTACGCGAACACCGGGGAGCTGTTTTTT. Translating gives CASSTLDPLYANTGELFF.

This clone was seen a single time. The CDR3 protein is CASSFLTGATPGANVLTF. In nucleotides, the CDR3 is TGTGCCAGCAGTTTCCTGACAGGGGCGACTCCTGGGGCCAACGTCCTGACTTTC. The chain links TRBV27 to TRBJ2-6, with 8 bases lining up with TRBD1. J lost 2 bases, V lost 3 bases, and 9 bases had no gene match. The CDR3 contains 18 residues. The V gene's germline CDR1 is MNHEY and CDR2 SMNVEV (reference sequence).

The chain carries TRBV7-2 and TRBJ1-4, with a weak D call TRBD1 (5 bases). The CDR3 runs 16 residues. Germline V gene sequence: CDR1 SGHTA, CDR2 FQGNSA. V dropped 5 bases and J dropped 7 bases, with 20 bases sitting between them. CDR3 residues: CASSRTSGAWVEKLFF. The CDR3 nucleotides are TGTGCCAGCAGCCGAACGAGCGGGGCGTGGGTTGAAAAACTGTTTTTT.

The gene calls are TRBV14 and TRBJ1-2; TRBD1 is a possible D gene (6 bases). CDR3 size: 13 residues. Germline CDR1 reads SGHDN; CDR2 reads FVKESK. V was pared by 0 bases and J by 8 bases, with 10 bases between. CDR3 sequence (DNA): TGTGCCAGCAGCCAAGATCGGGGGCTCGGCTACACCTTC. The encoded protein is CASSQDRGLGYTF.

A single count supports this clone. The chain has TRBV7-2 and TRBJ1-1; D is ambiguous. The CDR3 runs to 13 residues. Germline-derived CDR1 and CDR2 are SGHTA and FQGNSA. Deletions cut 3 bases from V and 1 base from J, with 6 bases between. The CDR3 coding sequence is TGTGCCAGCAGCTTCCGCTGGAACACTGAAGCTTTCTTT. This translates into CASSFRWNTEAFF.

CDR3 DNA: TGCGCCTGGGGAAGCGGGCTCGAATCCTACGAGCAGTACTTC. Amino acids: CAWGSGLESYEQYF. V gene TRBV10-1 combines with J gene TRBJ2-7, with D tentatively TRBD2 (6 bases). Germline V gene data show CDR1 as WNHNN and CDR2 as SYGVQD (reference sequence). Between the trimmed V and J ends, which lost 11 bases and 1 base, there was a span of 18 bases. The length of the CDR3 is 14 residues.

This chain joins TRBV6-1 and TRBJ2-7, with D perhaps TRBD2 (6 bases). This CDR3 is built from 17 residues. V lost 1 base to trimming and J lost 1 base, with 17 bases between them. In germline, CDR1 is MNHNS, CDR2 SASEGT. Here the CDR3 DNA reads TGTGCCAGCAGTGAAGTCCCCAGGCTAGCGCCTTCCTACGAGCAGTACTTC. It codes for CASSEVPRLAPSYEQYF.

This clone appeared a single time. The chain is built from TRBV5-6 and TRBJ2-3; 9 bases align to TRBD1. Germline CDR1 reads SGHDT; CDR2 reads YYEEEE. The junction had 8 bases not matched to a gene; V was cut back by 4 bases and J by 11 bases. The CDR3 totals 13 residues. CDR3 residues: CASSRTGALGQYF. CDR3 bases: TGTGCCAGCAGCCGGACAGGGGCACTCGGGCAGTATTTT.

CDR3 in amino acids: CASSDRDRLYGYTF. CDR3 DNA: TGTGCCAGCAGCGATAGGGACAGGCTCTATGGCTACACCTTC. This sequence joins TRBV11-2 and TRBJ1-2; 8 bases match TRBD1. CDR1 and CDR2 (germline): SGHAT, FQNNGV. This CDR3 comprises 14 residues. Trimming cost V 5 bases and J 4 bases; bases outside gene matches: 6.

The V gene is TRBV2, the J gene TRBJ2-3, with D perhaps matching TRBD1 or TRBD2 (5 bases each). V was shortened by 1 base and J by 4 bases, with 9 bases between the two germline ends. Germline CDR1 and CDR2: SNHLY and FYNNEI. The CDR3 is made up of 14 amino acids. The CDR3 spells CASSEGGFADTQYF. DNA of the CDR3: TGTGCCAGCAGTGAAGGGGGGTTCGCAGATACGCAGTATTTT.

This clone came up once. V usage is TRBV2 and J usage is TRBJ1-2, with D hard to call. Trimming removed 3 bases from V and 4 bases from J, with 18 bases in between. The germline gives CDR1 SNHLY, CDR2 FYNNEI. This CDR3 contains 16 residues. This chain's CDR3 is CASSEVFHHQTYGYTF. The DNA for the CDR3 is TGTGCCAGCAGTGAGGTTTTTCACCATCAGACCTATGGCTACACCTTC.

The rearrangement links TRBV18 to TRBJ2-3; D not certain. CDR3 size: 15 residues. Germline lookup yields CDR1 KGHSH and CDR2 LQKENI. V shed 3 bases and J shed 0 bases, with 10 bases lying between them. CDR3 protein: CASSPTRISTDTQYF. In DNA, the CDR3 is TGTGCCAGCTCACCTACTCGTATTAGCACAGATACGCAGTATTTT.

The chain couples TRBV30 to TRBJ1-5; D not certain. In germline, CDR1 is GTSNPN, CDR2 SVGIG (reference sequence). V lost 0 bases to trimming and J lost 0 bases, with 3 bases between them. CDR3 size: 13 residues. The CDR3 sequence: CAWSVSSNQPQHF. The CDR3 DNA follows: TGTGCCTGGAGTGTAAGTAGCAATCAGCCCCAGCATTTT. The variable domain in full, completed from reference TRBV30 and TRBJ1-5, reads SQTIHQWPATLVQPVGSPLSLECTVEGTSNPNLYWYRQAAGRGLQLLFYSVGIGQISSEVPQNLSASRPQDRQFILSSKKLLLSDSGFYLCAWSVSSNQPQHFGDGTRLSIL.

This clone was counted once. This chain links TRBV27 with TRBJ2-1; D gene unclear. V was trimmed by 6 bases and J by 3 bases, leaving 15 bases between them. Germline lookup yields CDR1 MNHEY and CDR2 SMNVEV (reference sequence). The CDR3 has 15 residues. The CDR3 coding sequence is TGTGCCAGCAGCCCTCTGGGGTCGGGCTACAATGAGCAGTTCTTC. This encodes CASSPLGSGYNEQFF.

The genes are TRBV14 and TRBJ2-1; D is possibly TRBD2 (6 bases). V dropped 1 base and J dropped 4 bases, with 11 bases sitting between them. The CDR3 loop spans 15 amino acids. Per germline, CDR1 SGHDN and CDR2 FVKESK. Here the CDR3 reads CASSQGGGGYNEQFF. CDR3 in DNA: TGTGCCAGCAGCCAAGGGGGAGGAGGGTACAATGAGCAGTTCTTC.

This chain uses TRBV5-1 with TRBJ2-4; 15 positions agree with TRBD2. Germline V gene sequence: CDR1 SGHRS, CDR2 YFSETQ. The CDR3 loop spans 20 amino acids. The trim removed 5 bases at V and 2 bases at J, leaving 14 bases unmatched. The CDR3 DNA follows: TGCGCCAGCAGATTCTATGGCGGACTAGCGGGAGGGGGGCCCAAAAACATTCAGTACTTC. Translating it yields CASRFYGGLAGGGPKNIQYF.

This chain joins TRBV5-6 and TRBJ1-6, with D unresolved. Germline loops: CDR1 SGHDT, CDR2 YYEEEE. V lost 2 bases, J lost 7 bases, and 10 bases lay in between. The CDR3 length is 14 residues. CDR3 bases: TGTGCCAGCAGCTTTACCCTTTACAATTCACCCCTCCACTTT. This sequence encodes CASSFTLYNSPLHF.

J is TRBJ2-1 and V is TRBV6-6, with D possibly being TRBD2 (5 bases). Trimming cost V 8 bases and J 9 bases, with 14 bases left between them. Germline CDR1 is MNHNY and CDR2 is SVGAGI (reference sequence). The CDR3 sequence is 12 residues long. CDR3 in amino acids: CASLDGRGEQFF. In DNA form, the CDR3 reads TGTGCCAGCTTAGACGGCCGGGGTGAGCAGTTCTTC.

This chain connects TRBV6-6 to TRBJ1-1; TRBD1 is a possible D gene (5 bases). Looked up from germline, CDR1 is MNHNY and CDR2 is SVGAGI (reference sequence). This CDR3 is 14 amino acids long. V shed 2 bases and J shed 5 bases, with 12 bases lying between them. The CDR3 DNA follows: TGTGCCAGCAGTTACGATGGGAGACAGACTGAAGCTTTCTTT. Its protein product is CASSYDGRQTEAFF.

The rearrangement joins TRBV11-1 to TRBJ1-4; D unclear. This CDR3 is built from 13 residues. V lost 2 bases to trimming and J lost 3 bases, with 4 bases between them. The germline V gene has CDR1 SGHAT and CDR2 FQDESV (reference sequence). CDR3 sequence: CASSLSPNEKLFF. The DNA of the CDR3 is TGTGCCAGCAGCTTATCCCCTAATGAAAAACTGTTTTTT.

CDR3 bases: TGTGCCAGTAGTATAGTAGGGCTAGCGGACAATGAGCAGTTCTTC. Translating it yields CASSIVGLADNEQFF. V gene TRBV19 combines with J gene TRBJ2-1, with 7 bases lining up with TRBD2. CDR1 is LNHDA and CDR2 is SQIVND in the germline V gene (reference sequence). The CDR3 runs 15 residues. V was clipped by 1 base and J by 5 bases; unmatched bases: 5.

The chain has TRBV5-4 and TRBJ2-7, with D possibly being TRBD2 (5 bases). Trimming took off 4 bases at V and 3 bases at J, with 11 bases between the two ends. The V gene's germline CDR1 is SGHNT and CDR2 YYREEE (reference sequence). This CDR3 is built from 13 residues. The chain's CDR3 is CASSPSGFYEQYF. The CDR3, as DNA: TGTGCCAGCAGCCCGTCGGGGTTCTACGAGCAGTACTTC.

The genes are TRBV6-5 and TRBJ1-1; D remains unclear. Trimming cost V 4 bases and J 4 bases, with 10 bases left between them. CDR3 length equals 13 residues. The germline V gene has CDR1 MNHEY and CDR2 SVGAGI. CDR3 nucleotide sequence: TGTGCCAGCAGTTTATCGGGCCGCACTGAAGCTTTCTTT. The encoded protein is CASSLSGRTEAFF.